The 12 T cell receptor beta chains below all came from one sample that was sequenced in a study of PD-1 blockade in classical Hodgkin lymphoma. The repertoire was sequenced with immunoSEQ multiplex PCR; TCRdb's copy has only in-frame clones and lacks some. The sample shows over 3,500 clones, 63% of them seen only once. Relapses following autologous stem cell transplantation were seen in all patients, with brentuximab vedotin exposure varying. The sequenced sample was peripheral blood mononuclear cells (PBMCs), obtained at baseline. The source is a human donor with classical Hodgkin lymphoma.

This clone was observed a few times. The chain is built from TRBV9 and TRBJ2-3, with 11 positions matching TRBD2. Germline CDR1 and CDR2: SGDLS and YYNGEE. V lost 4 bases, J lost 4 bases, and 5 bases stayed unmatched. The CDR3 is 15 residues long. The CDR3, as DNA: TGTGCCAGCAGCCATAGCGGGAGGGGGGCAGATACGCAGTATTTT. Its protein product is CASSHSGRGADTQYF.

This clone has a handful of counts. CDR3 residues: CASSSTGGSDTQYF. CDR3 sequence (DNA): TGCGCCAGCAGCAGTACAGGGGGCAGTGATACGCAGTATTTT. This rearrangement joins TRBV5-1 to TRBJ2-3, with 9 bases lining up with TRBD1. V gave up 4 bases and J gave up 6 bases; unmatched junction bases: 6. The CDR3 sequence is 14 residues long. The germline CDR1 and CDR2 sequences are SGHRS and YFSETQ.

This clone was detected a few times. In nucleotides, the CDR3 is TGCGCCAGCAGCCCGGGACAGGGGGCGAACACCGGGGAGCTGTTTTTT. Its protein is CASSPGQGANTGELFF. This chain links TRBV5-1 with TRBJ2-2, with TRBD1 identical over 11 bases. This CDR3 is built from 16 residues. J lost 0 bases, V lost 4 bases, and 2 bases had no gene match. CDR1 is SGHRS, CDR2 YFSETQ, per germline.

By share, this clone ranks as medium-sized. V is TRBV27 and J is TRBJ1-1, with D possibly matching TRBD1 (5 bases). The CDR3 contains 12 residues. Germline V gene lookup returns CDR1 MNHEY and CDR2 SMNVEV (reference sequence). V was shortened by 6 bases and J by 6 bases, with 11 bases between the two germline ends. DNA for the CDR3: TGTGCCAGCAGGCGGGGGGAGGCTGAAGCTTTCTTT. Protein product: CASRRGEAEAFF.

This clone counts as medium-sized. The V call is TRBV5-1, the J call TRBJ2-7, with 11 nucleotides matching TRBD2. The CDR3 spans 17 residues. V lost 0 bases, J lost 4 bases, and 9 bases stayed unmatched. Germline values: CDR1 SGHRS, CDR2 YFSETQ. CDR3 sequence: CASSLESSGGPLYEQYF. The CDR3 DNA sequence: TGCGCCAGCAGCTTGGAATCTAGCGGGGGGCCCCTTTACGAGCAGTACTTC.

This rearrangement joins TRBV14 to TRBJ2-1, with 7 bases matching TRBD2. The germline V gene encodes CDR1 SGHDN and CDR2 FVKESK. This CDR3 has 15 residues. J lost 10 bases, V lost 0 bases, and 9 bases had no gene match. CDR3 nucleotide sequence: TGTGCCAGCAGCCAAGATGGGGGAGGGTTAAGAGAGCAGTTCTTC. It specifies CASSQDGGGLREQFF.

This clone is termed medium-sized. This chain connects TRBV11-2 to TRBJ2-1, with 11 bases lining up with TRBD2. J was trimmed by 0 bases and V by 5 bases; bases with no gene match: 9. Germline assignment: CDR1 SGHAT and CDR2 FQNNGV. CDR3 length: 18 residues. The CDR3 region is CASSTGTSGPRSYNEQFF. Written as DNA, the CDR3 is TGTGCCAGCAGCACCGGGACTAGCGGACCACGCTCCTACAATGAGCAGTTCTTC.

V usage is TRBV28 and J usage is TRBJ2-1; D gene ambiguous. Trimming cost V 3 bases and J 0 bases, with 9 bases left between them. The germline V gene encodes CDR1 MDHEN and CDR2 SYDVKM. The CDR3 is made up of 15 amino acids. The CDR3 DNA reads TGTGCCAGCAGTTTTAGGGCCACCTCCTACAATGAGCAGTTCTTC. Translating gives CASSFRATSYNEQFF.

V gene TRBV2 combines with J gene TRBJ1-1, with D hard to call. Trimming stripped 7 bases from V and 0 bases from J, with 9 bases between. In germline, CDR1 is SNHLY, CDR2 FYNNEI. This CDR3 contains 13 residues. Here the CDR3 reads CASIRRMNTEAFF. The CDR3 DNA is TGTGCCAGCATCAGACGGATGAACACTGAAGCTTTCTTT.

The rearrangement joins TRBV15 to TRBJ2-7, with TRBD2 as a possible D gene (6 bases). Per germline, CDR1 LNHNV and CDR2 YYDKDF (reference sequence). The CDR3 is 15 residues long. Trimming removed 0 bases at V and 2 bases at J, with 11 bases between. CDR3 DNA: TGTGCCACCAGCAGAGATTGGCGGGGCACCTACGAGCAGTACTTC. It codes for CATSRDWRGTYEQYF.

This clone was seen a single time. The gene calls are TRBV29-1 and TRBJ2-7; D possibly corresponds to TRBD1 (6 bases). CDR3 length: 15 residues. From germline, CDR1 is SQVTM and CDR2 ANQGSEA. Trimming shortened V by 4 bases and J by 0 bases, and 16 bases separated the two germline ends. The DNA for the CDR3 is TGCAGCGTTGTTTATCCGGGGACAAGCTCCTACGAGCAGTACTTC. Translating gives CSVVYPGTSSYEQYF.

In this sample, this clone turned up a few times. The sample has other DNA sequences that encode this CDR3 too. The chain employs TRBV28 and TRBJ1-4; D gene ambiguous. This CDR3 comprises 14 residues. V was trimmed by 3 bases and J by 0 bases, leaving 5 bases between them. Germline values: CDR1 MDHEN, CDR2 SYDVKM. CDR3 DNA sequence: TGTGCCAGCAGTTTGCCTGCAACTAATGAAAAACTGTTTTTT. It encodes CASSLPATNEKLFF.